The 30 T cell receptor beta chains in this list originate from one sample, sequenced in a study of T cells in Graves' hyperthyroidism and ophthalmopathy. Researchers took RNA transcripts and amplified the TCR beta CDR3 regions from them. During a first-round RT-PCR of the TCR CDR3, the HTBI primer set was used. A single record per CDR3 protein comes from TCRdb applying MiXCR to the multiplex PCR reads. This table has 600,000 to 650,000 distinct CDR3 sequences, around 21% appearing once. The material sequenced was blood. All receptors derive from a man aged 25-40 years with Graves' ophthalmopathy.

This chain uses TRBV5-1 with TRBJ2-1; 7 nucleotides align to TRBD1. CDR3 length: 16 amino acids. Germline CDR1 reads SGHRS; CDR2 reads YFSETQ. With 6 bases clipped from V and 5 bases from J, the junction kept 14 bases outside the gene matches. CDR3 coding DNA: TGCGCCAGCACCGGGACAGTCCTCGAATTTAACAATGAGCAGTTCTTC. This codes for CASTGTVLEFNNEQFF. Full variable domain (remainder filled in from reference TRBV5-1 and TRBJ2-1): KAGVTQTPRYLIKTRGQQVTLSCSPISGHRSVSWYQQTPGQGLQFLFEYFSETQRNKGNFPGRFSGRQFSNSRSEMNVSTLELGDSALYLCASTGTVLEFNNEQFFGPGTRLTVL.

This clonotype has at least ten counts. The CDR3 DNA reads as TGTGCCAGCAGCTTAGACGGGGGCTGGAACACTGAAGCTTTCTTT. Its translation is CASSLDGGWNTEAFF. The V and J genes are TRBV11-2 and TRBJ1-1; possible D gene TRBD1, 6 bases. CDR1 and CDR2 from the germline V gene are SGHAT and FQNNGV. This CDR3 comprises 15 residues. The V and J ends lost 0 bases and 1 base respectively, with 9 bases between them.

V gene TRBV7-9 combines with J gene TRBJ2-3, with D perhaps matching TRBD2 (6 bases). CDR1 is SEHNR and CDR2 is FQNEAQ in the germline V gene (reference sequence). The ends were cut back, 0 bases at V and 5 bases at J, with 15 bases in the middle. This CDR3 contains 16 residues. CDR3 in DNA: TGTGCCAGCAGCTTAGCCTCGGGGGAGGTGGGAGATACGCAGTATTTT. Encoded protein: CASSLASGEVGDTQYF.

The CDR3: CASSLRGRGTEAFF. CDR3 in DNA: TGTGCCAGCAGCCTCAGGGGACGAGGGACTGAAGCTTTCTTT. The rearrangement joins TRBV7-9 to TRBJ1-1; TRBD1 is a possible D gene (6 bases). The CDR3 length is 14 residues. Trimming stripped 5 bases from V and 5 bases from J, with 15 bases between. Germline CDR1 is SEHNR and CDR2 is FQNEAQ (reference sequence).

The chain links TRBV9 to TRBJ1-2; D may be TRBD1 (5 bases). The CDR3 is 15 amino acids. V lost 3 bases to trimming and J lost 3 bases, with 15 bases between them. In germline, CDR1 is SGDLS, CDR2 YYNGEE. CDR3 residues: CASSAASRDDYGYTF. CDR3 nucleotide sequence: TGTGCCAGCAGCGCCGCGAGCAGGGATGACTATGGCTACACCTTC.

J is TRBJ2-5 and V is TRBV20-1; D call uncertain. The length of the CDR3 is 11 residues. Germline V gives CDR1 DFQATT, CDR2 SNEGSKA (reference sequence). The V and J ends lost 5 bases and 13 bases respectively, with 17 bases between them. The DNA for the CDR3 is TGCAGTGCTTTCGACACGGAGTCGTCGTACTTC. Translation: CSAFDTESSYF.

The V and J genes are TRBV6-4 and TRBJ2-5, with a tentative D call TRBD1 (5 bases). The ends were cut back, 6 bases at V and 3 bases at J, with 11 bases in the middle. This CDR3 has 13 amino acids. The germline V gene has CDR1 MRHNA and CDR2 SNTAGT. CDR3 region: CASSAATEETQYF. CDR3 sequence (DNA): TGTGCCAGCAGCGCGGCGACAGAAGAGACCCAGTACTTC.

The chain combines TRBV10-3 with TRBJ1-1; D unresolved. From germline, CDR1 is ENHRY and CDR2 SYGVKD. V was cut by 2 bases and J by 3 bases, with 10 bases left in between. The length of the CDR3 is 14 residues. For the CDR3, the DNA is TGTGCCATCAGTGAGACAGAAAGGGACACTGAAGCTTTCTTT. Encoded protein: CAISETERDTEAFF.

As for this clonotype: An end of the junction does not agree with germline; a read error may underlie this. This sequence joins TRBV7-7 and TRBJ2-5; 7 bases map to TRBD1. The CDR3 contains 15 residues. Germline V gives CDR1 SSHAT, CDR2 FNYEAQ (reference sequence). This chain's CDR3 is CASSPDRLTQETQYF. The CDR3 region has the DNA TGTGCTAGCAGCCCGGACAGGTTAACCCAAGAGACCCAGTACTTC.

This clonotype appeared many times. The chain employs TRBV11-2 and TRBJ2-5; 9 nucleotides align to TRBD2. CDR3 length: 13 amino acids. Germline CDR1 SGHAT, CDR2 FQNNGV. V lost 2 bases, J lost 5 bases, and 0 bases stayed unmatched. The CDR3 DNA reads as TGTGCCAGCAGCTTAAGCGGGAGGGAGACCCAGTACTTC. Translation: CASSLSGRETQYF.

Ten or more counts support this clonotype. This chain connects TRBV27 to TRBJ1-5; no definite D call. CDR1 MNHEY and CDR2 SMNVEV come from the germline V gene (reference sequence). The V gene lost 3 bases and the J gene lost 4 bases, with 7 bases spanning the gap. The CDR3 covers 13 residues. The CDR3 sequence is CASSFVGNQPQHF. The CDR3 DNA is TGTGCCAGCAGTTTCGTTGGAAATCAGCCCCAGCATTTT.

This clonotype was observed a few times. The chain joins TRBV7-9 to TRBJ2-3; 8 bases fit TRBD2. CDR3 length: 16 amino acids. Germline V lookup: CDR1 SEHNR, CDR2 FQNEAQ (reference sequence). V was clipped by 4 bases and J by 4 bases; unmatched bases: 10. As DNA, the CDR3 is TGTGCCAGCAGCTCCCTAGCGGGTGATGCACCAGATACGCAGTATTTT. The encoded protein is CASSSLAGDAPDTQYF.

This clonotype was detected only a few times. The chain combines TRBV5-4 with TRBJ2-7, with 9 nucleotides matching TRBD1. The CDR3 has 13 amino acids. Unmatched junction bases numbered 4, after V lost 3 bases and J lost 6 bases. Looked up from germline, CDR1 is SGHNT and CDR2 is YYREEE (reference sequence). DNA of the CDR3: TGTGCCAGCAGCTGGGACAGGGTCGGCGAGCAGTACTTC. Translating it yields CASSWDRVGEQYF. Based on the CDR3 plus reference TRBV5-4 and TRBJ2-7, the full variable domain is ETGVTQSPTHLIKTRGQQVTLRCSSQSGHNTVSWYQQALGQGPQFIFQYYREEENGRGNFPPRFSGLQFPNYSSELNVNALELDDSALYLCASSWDRVGEQYFGPGTRLTVT.

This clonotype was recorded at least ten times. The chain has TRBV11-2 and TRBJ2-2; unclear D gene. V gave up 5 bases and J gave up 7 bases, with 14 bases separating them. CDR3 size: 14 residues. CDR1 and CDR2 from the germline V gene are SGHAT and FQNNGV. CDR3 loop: CASSPNFLGGELFF. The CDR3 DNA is TGTGCCAGCAGCCCAAACTTCCTTGGCGGGGAGCTGTTTTTT.

In nucleotides, the CDR3 is TGTGCCAGTAGGCAGAGGAGTGGGACCGGGGAGCTGTTTTTT. Its translation is CASRQRSGTGELFF. The V and J genes are TRBV19 and TRBJ2-2; D uncertain. CDR1 and CDR2 (germline): LNHDA, SQIVND (reference sequence). The CDR3 loop spans 14 amino acids. Trimming removed 6 bases at V and 5 bases at J, with 13 bases between.

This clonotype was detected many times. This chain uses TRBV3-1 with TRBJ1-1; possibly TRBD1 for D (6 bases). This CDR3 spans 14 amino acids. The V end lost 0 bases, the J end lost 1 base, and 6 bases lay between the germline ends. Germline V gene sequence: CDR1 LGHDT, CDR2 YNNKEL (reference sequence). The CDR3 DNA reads TGTGCCAGCAGCCAAGAGGACAGGAACACTGAAGCTTTCTTT. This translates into CASSQEDRNTEAFF. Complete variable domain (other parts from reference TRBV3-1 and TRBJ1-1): DTAVSQTPKYLVTQMGNDKSIKCEQNLGHDTMYWYKQDSKKFLKIMFSYNNKELIINETVPNRFSPKSPDKAHLNLHINSLELGDSAVYFCASSQEDRNTEAFFGQGTRLTVV.

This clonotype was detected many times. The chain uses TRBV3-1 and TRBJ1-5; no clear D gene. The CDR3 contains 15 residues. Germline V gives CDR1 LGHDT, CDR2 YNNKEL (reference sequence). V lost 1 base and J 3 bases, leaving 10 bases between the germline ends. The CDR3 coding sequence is TGTGCCAGCAGCCAAGCGGCCCTATCCAATCAGCCCCAGCATTTT. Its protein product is CASSQAALSNQPQHF.

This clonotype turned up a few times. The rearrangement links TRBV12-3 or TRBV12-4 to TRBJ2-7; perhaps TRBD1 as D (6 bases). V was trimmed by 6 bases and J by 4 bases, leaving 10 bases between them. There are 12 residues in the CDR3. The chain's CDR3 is CASSYDRYEQYF. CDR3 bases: TGTGCCAGCAGCTACGACAGGTACGAGCAGTACTTC.

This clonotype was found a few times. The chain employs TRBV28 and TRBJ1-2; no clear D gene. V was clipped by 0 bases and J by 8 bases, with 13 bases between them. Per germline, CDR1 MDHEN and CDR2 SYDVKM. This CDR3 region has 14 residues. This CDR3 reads CASSLWSSPSGYTF. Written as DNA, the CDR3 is TGTGCCAGCAGTTTATGGAGTTCTCCGTCCGGCTACACCTTC.

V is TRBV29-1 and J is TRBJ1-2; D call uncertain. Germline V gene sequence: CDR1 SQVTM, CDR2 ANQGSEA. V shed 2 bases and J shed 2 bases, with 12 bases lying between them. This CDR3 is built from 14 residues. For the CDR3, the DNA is TGCAGCGTTGAATCGTTCAGGAACAACTATGGCTACACCTTC. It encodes CSVESFRNNYGYTF. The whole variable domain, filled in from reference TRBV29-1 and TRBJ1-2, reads SAVISQKPSRDICQRGTSLTIQCQVDSQVTMMFWYRQQPGQSLTLIATANQGSEATYESGFVIDKFPISRPNLTFSTLTVSNMSPEDSSIYLCSVESFRNNYGYTFGSGTRLTVV.

CDR3 sequence (DNA): TGCGCCAGCAAAGATTACACCGGGGAGCTGTTTTTT. Its translation is CASKDYTGELFF. The V and J genes are TRBV10-2 and TRBJ2-2, with D unresolved. The CDR3 consists of 12 residues. The germline V gene has CDR1 WSHSY and CDR2 SAAADI. The V gene lost 7 bases and the J gene lost 3 bases, with 6 bases spanning the gap.

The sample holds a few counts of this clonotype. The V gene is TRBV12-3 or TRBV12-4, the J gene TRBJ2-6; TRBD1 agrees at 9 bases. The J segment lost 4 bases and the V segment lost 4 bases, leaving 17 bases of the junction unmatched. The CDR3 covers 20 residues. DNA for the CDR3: TGTGCCAGCAGTTCCTCTACCGGGGACAGGGATGTTCCAGGGGCCAACGTCCTGACTTTC. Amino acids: CASSSSTGDRDVPGANVLTF.

DNA of the CDR3: TGCAGCGTTGAAGGGACAGGGGCGGGGGAGCAGTACTTC. It codes for CSVEGTGAGEQYF. The rearrangement joins TRBV29-1 to TRBJ2-7, with 9 positions matching TRBD1. V lost 1 base to trimming and J lost 7 bases; unmatched junction nucleotides: 5. The CDR3 sequence is 13 residues long. Germline loops: CDR1 SQVTM, CDR2 ANQGSEA.

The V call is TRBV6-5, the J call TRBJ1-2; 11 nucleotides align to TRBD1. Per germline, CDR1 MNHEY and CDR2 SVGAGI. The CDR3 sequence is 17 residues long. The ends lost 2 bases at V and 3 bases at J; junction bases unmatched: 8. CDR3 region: CASSYGLRTGGDYGYTF. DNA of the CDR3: TGTGCCAGCAGTTACGGTTTGAGGACAGGGGGCGACTATGGCTACACCTTC.

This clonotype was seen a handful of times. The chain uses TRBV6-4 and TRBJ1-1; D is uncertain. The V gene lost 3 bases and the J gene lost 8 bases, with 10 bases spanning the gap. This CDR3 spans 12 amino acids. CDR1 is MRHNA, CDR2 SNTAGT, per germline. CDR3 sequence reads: CASSDFGQEAFF. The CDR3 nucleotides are TGTGCCAGCAGTGATTTTGGCCAAGAAGCTTTCTTT.

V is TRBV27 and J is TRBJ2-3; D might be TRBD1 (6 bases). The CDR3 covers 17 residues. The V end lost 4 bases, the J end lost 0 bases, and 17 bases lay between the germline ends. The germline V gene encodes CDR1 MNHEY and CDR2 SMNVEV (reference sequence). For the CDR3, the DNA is TGTGCCAGCAGTTCAGCGACAGGACCTACTAGCACAGATACGCAGTATTTT. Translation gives CASSSATGPTSTDTQYF.

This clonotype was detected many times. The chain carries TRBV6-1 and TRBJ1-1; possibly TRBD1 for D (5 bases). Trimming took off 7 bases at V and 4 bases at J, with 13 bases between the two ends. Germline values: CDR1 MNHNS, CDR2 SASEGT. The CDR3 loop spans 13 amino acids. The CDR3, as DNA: TGTGCCAGCACCCAGAGAGGGGCCACTGAAGCTTTCTTT. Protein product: CASTQRGATEAFF.

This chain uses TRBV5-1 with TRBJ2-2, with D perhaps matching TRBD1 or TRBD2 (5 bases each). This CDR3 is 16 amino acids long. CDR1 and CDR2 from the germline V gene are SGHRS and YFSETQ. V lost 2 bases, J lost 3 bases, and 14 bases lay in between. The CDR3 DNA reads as TGCGCCAGCAGCTTAACCGGGACGTCCTACACCGGGGAGCTGTTTTTT. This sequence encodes CASSLTGTSYTGELFF.

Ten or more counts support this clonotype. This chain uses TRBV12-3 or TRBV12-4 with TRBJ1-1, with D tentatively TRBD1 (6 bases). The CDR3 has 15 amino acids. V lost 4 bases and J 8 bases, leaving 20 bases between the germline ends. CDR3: CASSSHDRPALEAFF. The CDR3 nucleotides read TGTGCCAGCAGTTCTCATGACAGGCCCGCTTTAGAAGCTTTCTTT.

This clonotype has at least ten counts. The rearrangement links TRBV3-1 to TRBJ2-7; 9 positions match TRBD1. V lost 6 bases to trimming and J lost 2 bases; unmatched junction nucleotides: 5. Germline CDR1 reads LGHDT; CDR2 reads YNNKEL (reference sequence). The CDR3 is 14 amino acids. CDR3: CASSPGTGPYEQYF. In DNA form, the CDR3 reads TGTGCCAGCAGTCCCGGGACAGGGCCCTACGAGCAGTACTTC.